A single sample gave rise to the 6 T cell receptor beta chains below, sequenced in a study of CD8 T cells in ankylosing spondylitis. General study findings and limits: Ankylosing spondylitis blood seemed to carry a telltale TCR beta motif made of several highly homologous variants.

TCRdb re-called the 5' RACE reads with MiXCR, one entry per CDR3 protein. Among roughly 700,000 distinct CDR3 sequences listed, roughly 20% were seen once. The antigens of these receptors remain unknown. Input material: blood, either unsorted or a sorted T cell fraction (not recorded which). These receptors came from a male donor with ankylosing spondylitis.

The chain joins TRBV6-5 to TRBJ2-7; TRBD1 might be the D (6 bases). From germline, CDR1 is MNHEY and CDR2 SVGAGI. This CDR3 comprises 12 residues. Deletions cut 9 bases from V and 2 bases from J, with 11 bases between. CDR3 sequence reads: CASSGVPYEQYF. For the CDR3, the DNA is TGTGCCAGTTCAGGGGTACCCTACGAGCAGTACTTC.

CDR3 region: CASSQVWYEQFF. In DNA form, the CDR3 reads TGTGCCAGCAGCCAAGTATGGTATGAGCAGTTCTTC. The V and J genes are TRBV3-1 and TRBJ2-1; D is undetermined. The CDR3 extends over 12 amino acids. CDR1 is LGHDT, CDR2 YNNKEL, per germline (reference sequence). Trimming took off 1 base at V and 8 bases at J, with 6 bases between the two ends.

This clonotype was recorded once. The chain couples TRBV29-1 to TRBJ2-4; D is unresolved. The CDR3 length is 15 residues. The germline V gene encodes CDR1 SQVTM and CDR2 ANQGSEA. V gave up 2 bases and J gave up 1 base, with 12 bases separating them. CDR3 coding DNA: TGCAGCGTTGAACGAAAGGTGGGGGCCAAAAACATTCAGTACTTC. Protein: CSVERKVGAKNIQYF.

The chain uses TRBV5-5 and TRBJ2-6; D gene uncertain. Germline V gives CDR1 SGHKS, CDR2 YYEKEE (reference sequence). The CDR3 is 17 residues long. Trimming shortened V by 1 base and J by 8 bases, and 19 bases separated the two germline ends. This CDR3 is CASSLQMTASRTNVLTF. The CDR3 nucleotides are TGTGCCAGCAGCTTGCAAATGACTGCCTCTAGGACCAACGTCCTGACTTTC.

This clonotype is a singleton in its sample. The rearrangement joins TRBV2 to TRBJ1-1; perhaps TRBD1 as D (5 bases). Trimming took off 2 bases at V and 6 bases at J, with 13 bases between the two ends. The V gene's germline CDR1 is SNHLY and CDR2 FYNNEI. The CDR3 loop spans 14 amino acids. The chain's CDR3 is CASSESGGSPEAFF. CDR3 bases: TGTGCCAGCAGTGAATCGGGGGGATCGCCTGAAGCTTTCTTT.

The V call is TRBV6-1, the J call TRBJ2-3; TRBD2 matches at 7 bases. CDR3 length equals 14 residues. The J segment lost 2 bases and the V segment lost 7 bases, leaving 6 bases of the junction unmatched. Germline V gene data show CDR1 as MNHNS and CDR2 as SASEGT. In DNA form, the CDR3 reads TGTGCCAGCATCCGGGGGGACTCCACAGATACGCAGTATTTT. It codes for CASIRGDSTDTQYF.